This T cell receptor (beta chain) is drawn from a study of blood T cell repertoires in COVID-19 (dated by TCRdb to between 2020 and 2021). Regarding the study in general: Collaborator samples came from the United States, Italy and Spain and covered acute and convalescent phases of COVID-19. Where available, HLA class I and class II types were obtained from metadata supplied by the sample provider rather than from assay-based typing. The prospective study material was composed of cDNA or gDNA derived from T cells, B-cell-depleted T cells, or PBMCs. The samples were drawn from two sources: the first 160 participants of the ongoing ImmuneRACE study, and 1,000 to 1,500 subjects contributed by 6 global collaborators. A freely available public database, intended as a resource for researchers studying the immune response to SARS-CoV-2, is where the repertoires were released. The sample metadata nearly always contained a de-identified subject ID, COVID-19 status, age in years and sex. Subjects who had been exposed to COVID-19, were actively infected with it, or had recovered from it provided the deeply sampled blood TCRbeta repertoires that made up the dataset.

The immunoSEQ Assay, a bias-controlled multiplex PCR, was used to amplify TCRbeta CDR3 regions from genomic DNA. The original methods were these. The number of nucleated cells in each sample was estimated by amplification of reference gene primers within the assay. Sequence reads were collapsed and filtered to measure the absolute abundance of every unique TCRbeta CDR3 rearrangement. For each sample, productive Simpson clonality was calculated as the square root of Simpson's diversity index across productive rearrangements. The source is immuneACCESS, and TCRdb retained only in-frame sequences with V and J called. Part of the clones is not carried over; for the studies checked, unresolved V genes explain less than half of this, and the remainder is unexplained. D and trimming come from the DNA, and the V and J calls and clone size come from that table. Recorded for this sample are approximately 200,000 clones; around 87% of them occurred a single time. Roughly 6.2% of the sample rests with the top ten.

The CDR3, cysteine through phenylalanine, is 15 amino acids long. The entry retains the CDR3 DNA only, 45 bases that are in frame from base 1. CDR1 and CDR2, per the germline V gene, are KGHSH and LQKENI. Trimming takes 3 bases off V and 4 bases off J; junction bases not matched to a gene: 4. Note on this clone: This clone's antigen is unknown. No qualities accompany the bases; no much larger clone lies one base away.

The full study reports these points: The amount of clinical and demographic metadata varied by source and participant and was provided uncurated.

A second Seattle source provided samples from volunteer blood donors who had recovered from COVID-19. Whole blood was collected in K2EDTA tubes by collaborating institutions according to the institutions' own protocols. Collaborator samples were shipped for TCRbeta analysis as frozen whole blood, isolated PBMCs, or DNA extracted from either sample type. Sequencing input: peripheral blood. Recombination joined TRBV18 with TRBJ1-5; 9 central bases correspond to TRBD1. The clonotype comes from a man aged 55 to 70 who had recovered from COVID-19. The bases read TGTGCCAGCTCACCGACAGGGGGAGTTAATCAGCCCCAGCATTTT. Translated, this is CASSPTGGVNQPQHF.